The present entry profiles one T cell receptor beta chain with its context. Its target is not known. This sample was taken from a study of cytomegalovirus exposure and HLA in healthy donors. Some clones are missing from TCRdb's copy, which holds only in-frame ones; the method was immunoSEQ multiplex PCR. This table has 200,000 to 250,000 clones, roughly 91% appearing once. Trimming took off 4 bases at V and 4 bases at J, with 17 bases between the two ends. The CDR3 totals 15 residues. CDR1 is SGDLS and CDR2 is YYNGEE in the germline V gene. Whole-study results and caveats: Most TCR sequences were rare, but some public TCRs occurred in many donors.

J is TRBJ1-2 and V is TRBV9; a weak D match, TRBD1 (6 bases). This clonotype was obtained from a woman aged 18 to 35 in good health and CMV-seropositive. The sample was PBMCs. The CDR3 nucleotides are TGTGCCAGCAGCTCCCCTCCGGACAGTCCCTATGGCTACACCTTC. Translated, it gives CASSSPPDSPYGYTF.